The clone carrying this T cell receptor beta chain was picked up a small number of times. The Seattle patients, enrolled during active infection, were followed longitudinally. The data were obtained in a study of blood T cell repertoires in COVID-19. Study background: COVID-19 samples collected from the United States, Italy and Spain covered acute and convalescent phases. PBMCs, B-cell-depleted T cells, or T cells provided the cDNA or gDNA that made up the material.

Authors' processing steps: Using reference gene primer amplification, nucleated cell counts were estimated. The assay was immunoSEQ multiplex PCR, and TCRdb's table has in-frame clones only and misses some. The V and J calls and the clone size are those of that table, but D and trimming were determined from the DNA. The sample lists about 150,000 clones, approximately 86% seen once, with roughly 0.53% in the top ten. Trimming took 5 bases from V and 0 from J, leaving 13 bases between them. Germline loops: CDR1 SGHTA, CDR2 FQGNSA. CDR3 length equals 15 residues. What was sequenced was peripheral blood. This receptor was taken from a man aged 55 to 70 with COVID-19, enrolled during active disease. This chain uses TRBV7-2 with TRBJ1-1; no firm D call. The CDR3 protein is CASSPWAEMNTEAFF. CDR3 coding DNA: TGTGCCAGCAGCCCATGGGCAGAAATGAACACTGAAGCTTTCTTT.